The clone carrying this T cell receptor beta chain has only a few counts. What it binds is not known. The record originates from a study of CD8 T cells in ankylosing spondylitis. The study's findings and limits: Reports say disease-linked clones showed up significantly more in matched ankylosing spondylitis synovial fluid. A CD8+ phenotype characterized the disease-linked clones, which were relatively rare in peripheral blood. Characteristic of ankylosing spondylitis blood, it appeared, was a TCR beta motif comprising roughly eight highly homologous variants.

The CDR3 is made up of 15 amino acids. Germline CDR1 is SGHAT and CDR2 is FQNNGV. V gave up 7 bases and J gave up 0 bases, with 15 bases separating them. Quantitative barcoded 5'-RACE was used to prepare TCR beta libraries. A single record per CDR3 protein comes from TCRdb applying MiXCR to the 5' RACE reads. The data contain roughly 190,000 distinct CDR3 sequences, more than 10% of them singletons. The chain employs TRBV11-2 and TRBJ1-1; D remains ambiguous. Sequenced input: blood, either unsorted or a sorted T cell fraction (not recorded which). This clonotype was obtained from a male donor with ankylosing spondylitis or in good health (not recorded which). CDR3 nucleotide sequence: TGTGCCAGCACCATGAATAAGGTATTGAACACTGAAGCTTTCTTT. Translation: CASTMNKVLNTEAFF.